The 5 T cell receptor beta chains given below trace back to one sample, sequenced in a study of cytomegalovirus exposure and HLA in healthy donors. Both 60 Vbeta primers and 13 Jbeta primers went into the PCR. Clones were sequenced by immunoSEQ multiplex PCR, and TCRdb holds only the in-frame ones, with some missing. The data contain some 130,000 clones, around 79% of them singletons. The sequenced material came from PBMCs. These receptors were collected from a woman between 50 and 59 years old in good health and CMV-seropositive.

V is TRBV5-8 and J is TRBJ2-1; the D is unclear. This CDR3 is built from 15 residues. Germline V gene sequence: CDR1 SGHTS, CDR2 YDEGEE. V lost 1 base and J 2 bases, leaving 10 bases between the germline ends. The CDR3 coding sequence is TGTGCCAGCAGCTTGAGCAGGATGACCTACAATGAGCAGTTCTTC. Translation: CASSLSRMTYNEQFF.

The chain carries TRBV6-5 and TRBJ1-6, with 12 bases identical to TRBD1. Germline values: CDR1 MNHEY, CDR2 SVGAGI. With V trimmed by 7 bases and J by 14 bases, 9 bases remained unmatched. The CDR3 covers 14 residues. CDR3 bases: TGTGCCAGCAAACCCGGGACAGGGGGCTATTCCCTCCACTTT. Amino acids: CASKPGTGGYSLHF.

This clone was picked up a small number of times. As DNA, the CDR3 is TGTGCCAGCAGTGGGACAGGGGGCAGGGGCTACACCTTC. Translating gives CASSGTGGRGYTF. This sequence joins TRBV6-5 and TRBJ1-2, with TRBD1 identical over 12 bases. With 5 bases clipped from V and 8 bases from J, the junction kept 3 bases outside the gene matches. CDR1 and CDR2 from the germline V gene are MNHEY and SVGAGI. The CDR3 runs to 13 residues.

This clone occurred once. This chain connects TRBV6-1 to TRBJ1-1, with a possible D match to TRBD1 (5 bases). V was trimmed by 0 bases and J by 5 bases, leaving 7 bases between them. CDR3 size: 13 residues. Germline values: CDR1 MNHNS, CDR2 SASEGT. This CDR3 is CASSEARGTEAFF. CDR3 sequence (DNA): TGTGCCAGCAGTGAAGCGCGGGGGACTGAAGCTTTCTTT.

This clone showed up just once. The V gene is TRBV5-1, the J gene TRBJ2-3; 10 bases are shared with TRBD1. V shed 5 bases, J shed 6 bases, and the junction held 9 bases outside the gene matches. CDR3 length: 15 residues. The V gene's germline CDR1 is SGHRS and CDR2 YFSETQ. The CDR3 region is CASRLIGTGEDTQYF. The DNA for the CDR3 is TGCGCCAGCAGACTTATTGGGACAGGGGAGGATACGCAGTATTTT.